This T cell receptor beta chain derives from a study of CD8 T cells in ankylosing spondylitis. Findings of the study overall: Earlier literature documents some of the motif variants in reactive arthritis synovial fluid and blood. A TCR beta motif of roughly 8 highly homologous variants appeared characteristic of ankylosing spondylitis blood.

By quantitative 5'-RACE with molecular barcodes, the TCR beta libraries were made. TCRdb used MiXCR to reprocess the 5' RACE reads, holding one entry per CDR3 protein. The sample records approximately 300,000 distinct CDR3 sequences, 7% to 9% being singletons. For this clonotype: What it binds is not known.

Germline CDR1 is SQVTM and CDR2 is ANQGSEA. There are 10 residues in the CDR3. V lost 4 bases and J 8 bases, leaving 8 bases between the germline ends. V gene TRBV29-1 combines with J gene TRBJ1-1; the D is unclear. The sample comprised blood, either unsorted or a sorted T cell fraction (not recorded which). The TCR was taken from a male donor with ankylosing spondylitis. The CDR3: CSVGSREAFF. As DNA, the CDR3 is TGCAGCGTTGGGAGTAGGGAAGCTTTCTTT.